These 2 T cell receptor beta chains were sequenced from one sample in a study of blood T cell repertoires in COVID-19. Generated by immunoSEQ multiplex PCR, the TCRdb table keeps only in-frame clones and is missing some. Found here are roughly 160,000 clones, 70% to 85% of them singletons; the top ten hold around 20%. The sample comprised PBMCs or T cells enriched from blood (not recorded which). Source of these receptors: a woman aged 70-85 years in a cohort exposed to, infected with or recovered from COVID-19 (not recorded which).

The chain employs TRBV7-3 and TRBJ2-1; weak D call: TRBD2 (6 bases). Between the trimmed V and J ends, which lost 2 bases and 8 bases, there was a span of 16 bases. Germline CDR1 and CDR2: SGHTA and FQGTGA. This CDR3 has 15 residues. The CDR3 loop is CASSLYPGGPYEQFF. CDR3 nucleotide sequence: TGTGCCAGCAGCTTATACCCCGGAGGGCCCTATGAGCAGTTCTTC.

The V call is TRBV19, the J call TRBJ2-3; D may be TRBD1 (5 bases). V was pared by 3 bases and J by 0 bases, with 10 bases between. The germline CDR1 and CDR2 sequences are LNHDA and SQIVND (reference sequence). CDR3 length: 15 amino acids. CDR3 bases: TGTGCCAGTAGTATCCAGGGAATGAGCACAGATACGCAGTATTTT. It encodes CASSIQGMSTDTQYF.